Each of the 14 T cell receptor beta chains below was sequenced from the same sample in a study of blood T cell repertoires in COVID-19. Assay: immunoSEQ multiplex PCR; the TCRdb copy retains only in-frame clones and omits some. In the table there are about 100,000 clones, roughly 87% of which are singletons. Sequences were obtained from peripheral blood. These receptors all come from a man younger than 40 in a cohort sampled during active COVID-19.

V is TRBV30 and J is TRBJ1-3; D might be TRBD1 (5 bases). Germline V gene sequence: CDR1 GTSNPN, CDR2 SVGIG (reference sequence). V dropped 2 bases and J dropped 3 bases, with 8 bases sitting between them. The CDR3 contains 13 residues. CDR3 amino acids: CAWSSDSGNTIYF. CDR3 sequence (DNA): TGTGCCTGGAGTTCCGACAGTGGAAACACCATATATTTT.

The chain couples TRBV21-1 to TRBJ2-7; the table's D call TRBD2 went unverified against the DNA. TRBV21-1 corresponds to a pseudogene. The CDR3 sequence is 16 residues long. The CDR3 region has the DNA TGTGCCAGCAGCAGGTGCGGCGGGGGAGACCCGGGAGAGCAGTACTTC. This sequence encodes CASSRCGGGDPGEQYF.

V usage is TRBV6-6 and J usage is TRBJ1-2; 7 bases are shared with TRBD1. V was clipped by 3 bases and J by 5 bases; unmatched bases: 9. CDR3 size: 15 residues. Germline V gives CDR1 MNHNY, CDR2 SVGAGI (reference sequence). Here the CDR3 DNA reads TGTGCCAGCAGTTATACCCCGGGACAGCAGTATGGCTACACCTTC. As protein: CASSYTPGQQYGYTF.

J is TRBJ2-7 and V is TRBV2; 8 nucleotides line up with TRBD1. Germline V gene sequence: CDR1 SNHLY, CDR2 FYNNEI. CDR3 size: 15 residues. V was pared by 6 bases and J by 5 bases, with 12 bases of the junction left unmatched. CDR3 loop: CASSPGGQVVNEQYF. The CDR3 DNA reads TGTGCCAGCAGCCCAGGGGGACAGGTCGTCAACGAGCAGTACTTC.

The gene calls are TRBV27 and TRBJ1-1; 8 positions match TRBD1. In germline, CDR1 is MNHEY, CDR2 SMNVEV (reference sequence). CDR3 length: 14 residues. V shed 4 bases and J 3 bases; nucleotides not matched to a gene: 4. DNA for the CDR3: TGTGCCAGCAGTTCAGCACAGGGGGACACTGAAGCTTTCTTT. It translates to CASSSAQGDTEAFF.

A remark on this clone: The identical CDR3 is also encoded by other nucleotide sequences in the sample. This rearrangement joins TRBV7-2 to TRBJ2-7; TRBD2 aligns across 7 bases. There are 13 residues in the CDR3. Unmatched junction bases numbered 1, after V lost 1 base and J lost 4 bases. Germline assignment: CDR1 SGHTA and CDR2 FQGNSA. Written as DNA, the CDR3 is TGTGCCAGCAGCTTAGGGGGAGGGTACGAGCAGTACTTC. Its translation: CASSLGGGYEQYF.

The V and J genes are TRBV20-1 and TRBJ2-3; 9 bases are shared with TRBD2. J gave up 0 bases and V 3 bases, and 4 bases lay outside the gene matches. CDR1 and CDR2 from the germline V gene are DFQATT and SNEGSKA (reference sequence). This CDR3 is 15 amino acids long. The CDR3: CSASLAGTSTDTQYF. As DNA, the CDR3 is TGCAGTGCTAGTCTAGCGGGGACTAGCACAGATACGCAGTATTTT.

The rearrangement uses TRBV7-2 and TRBJ2-1; D may be TRBD1 (6 bases). Trimming stripped 5 bases from V and 5 bases from J, with 16 bases between. The CDR3 is 15 amino acids. CDR1 is SGHTA, CDR2 FQGNSA, per germline. The CDR3 spells CASSEQGLSNNEQFF. The CDR3 DNA sequence: TGTGCCAGCAGCGAACAGGGCCTCTCTAACAATGAGCAGTTCTTC. Full variable domain (remainder filled in from reference TRBV7-2 and TRBJ2-1): GAGVSQSPSNKVTEKGKDVELRCDPISGHTALYWYRQSLGQGLEFLIYFQGNSAPDKSGLPSDRFSAERTGGSVSTLTIQRTQQEDSAVYLCASSEQGLSNNEQFFGPGTRLTVL.

The chain joins TRBV7-2 to TRBJ2-3; 9 positions agree with TRBD2. This CDR3 spans 12 amino acids. Trimming cost V 5 bases and J 6 bases; bases outside gene matches: 0. Germline CDR1 reads SGHTA; CDR2 reads FQGNSA. CDR3 sequence (DNA): TGTGCCAGCAGCGGACTAGCGGATACGCAGTATTTT. Protein sequence: CASSGLADTQYF.

The rearrangement joins TRBV12-3 or TRBV12-4 to TRBJ1-3; D uncertain. This CDR3 region has 13 residues. V lost 3 bases and J lost 2, with 5 bases in between. CDR3 bases: TGTGCCAGCAGTTTGCGGGCTGGAAACACCATATATTTT. Translation: CASSLRAGNTIYF.

The chain employs TRBV10-2 and TRBJ1-1, with D unresolved. Trimming cost V 4 bases and J 7 bases, with 16 bases left between them. In germline, CDR1 is WSHSY, CDR2 SAAADI. CDR3 length equals 14 residues. For the CDR3, the DNA is TGCGCCAGCAGTGTGCCCCTACGCCTGCATGAAGCTTTCTTT. Its translation: CASSVPLRLHEAFF.

V usage is TRBV2 and J usage is TRBJ1-1, with D possibly being TRBD1 (6 bases). The CDR3 spans 14 residues. Germline V gene data show CDR1 as SNHLY and CDR2 as FYNNEI. Between the trimmed V and J ends, which lost 6 bases and 2 bases, there was a span of 13 bases. CDR3 amino acids: CASREDRINTEAFF. CDR3 nucleotide sequence: TGTGCCAGCAGAGAGGACAGAATAAACACTGAAGCTTTCTTT.

This clone was observed a single time. The J gene is TRBJ2-4, the V gene TRBV21-1; TRBD2 is the table's D call, not checked against the DNA. TRBV21-1 is given as a pseudogene. The CDR3 contains 18 residues. The CDR3: CASSKEGQGGPRENIQYF. The CDR3 DNA reads as TGTGCCAGCAGCAAAGAGGGTCAGGGAGGCCCTCGGGAAAACATTCAGTACTTC.

The chain combines TRBV9 with TRBJ2-3, with 7 bases that match TRBD2. The CDR3 loop spans 16 amino acids. Trimming removed 0 bases from V and 0 bases from J; junction bases left unmatched: 4. Germline CDR1 reads SGDLS; CDR2 reads YYNGEE. The CDR3 region is CASSVGNGGSTDTQYF. The CDR3 DNA is TGTGCCAGCAGCGTAGGGAACGGGGGGAGCACAGATACGCAGTATTTT.